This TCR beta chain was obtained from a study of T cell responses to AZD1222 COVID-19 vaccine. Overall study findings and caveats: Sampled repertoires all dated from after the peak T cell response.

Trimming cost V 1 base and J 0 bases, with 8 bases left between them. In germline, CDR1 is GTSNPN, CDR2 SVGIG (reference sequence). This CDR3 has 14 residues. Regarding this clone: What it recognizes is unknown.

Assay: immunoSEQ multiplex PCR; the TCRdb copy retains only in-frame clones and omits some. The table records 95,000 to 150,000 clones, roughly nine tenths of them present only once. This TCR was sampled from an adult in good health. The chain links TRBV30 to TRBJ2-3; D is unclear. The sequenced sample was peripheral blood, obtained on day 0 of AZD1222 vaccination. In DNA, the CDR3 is TGTGCCTGGAGTGGGGGAAGGAGCACAGATACGCAGTATTTT. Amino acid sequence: CAWSGGRSTDTQYF.